This T cell receptor beta chain was captured in a study of cytomegalovirus exposure and HLA in healthy donors. Study-level findings and limits: Cytomegalovirus status was reportedly diagnosed by the classifier with high sensitivity and specificity. Overall, about 160 TCR beta chains were annotated as cytomegalovirus-associated.

On this clone: What it binds is unknown.

The PCR employed 60 Vbeta primers together with 13 Jbeta primers. Original handling: It was a later analysis that counted roughly 79 million unique TCR beta chains, of which around 11 million were shared. Some clones are missing from TCRdb's copy, which holds only in-frame ones; the method was immunoSEQ multiplex PCR. V and J calls and clone size are given by that table; D and trimming were obtained from the DNA. The repertoire holds 240,000 or so clones, around 76% seen once, with 5.4% in the top ten. After removal of 3 bases from V and 4 bases from J, the junction contained 4 bases not matched to a gene. The germline V gene encodes CDR1 SGHNT and CDR2 YYREEE (reference sequence). The CDR3 is 14 amino acids.

The sample was PBMCs. This receptor was identified in a woman in her forties in good health and CMV-seropositive. The rearrangement joins TRBV5-4 to TRBJ2-7, with 10 bases aligning to TRBD2. CDR3: CASSSAGGPYEQYF. DNA for the CDR3: TGTGCCAGCAGCTCAGCGGGAGGGCCTTACGAGCAGTACTTC. Drawing the rest from reference TRBV5-4 and TRBJ2-7, the complete variable domain is ETGVTQSPTHLIKTRGQQVTLRCSSQSGHNTVSWYQQALGQGPQFIFQYYREEENGRGNFPPRFSGLQFPNYSSELNVNALELDDSALYLCASSSAGGPYEQYFGPGTRLTVT.